This paragraph reports one T cell receptor (beta chain). This clone appeared a few times. The target of this receptor is not known. No quality values exist for individual bases; no much larger clone is one base distant. This sample was included in a study of PD-1 blockade in mismatch repair-deficient tumors (dated 2017 in TCRdb). About the full investigation: The trial enrolled 85 to 100 consecutive patients with about twelve mismatch repair-deficient cancer types between September 2013 and late 2016, all previously treated and progressing. Tumor-associated T cell clones in the peripheral blood of patients responding to PD-1 blockade were tracked using deep sequencing of TCR CDR3 regions.

Beyond this particular receptor, the publication reports: Rapid expansion after pembrolizumab followed by contraction, generally before radiologic responses, was shown by tumor-resident clones, which were often undetectable in blood before treatment.

V is trimmed back by 4 bases and J by 3 bases, and the junction contains 5 bases that no gene match accounts for. The CDR3 runs 15 amino acids, cysteine and phenylalanine included. CDR3 DNA is the only sequence kept; it has 45 bases, read in frame from the first base. For CDR1 and CDR2, the germline V gene lists SNHLY and FYNNEI. Library creation used the immunoSEQ multiplex PCR assay. Drawn from immuneACCESS, this table holds only the in-frame rearrangements with V and J called that TCRdb kept. Clones are partly lost; checked studies trace under half to an unresolved V gene and leave the rest unexplained. The sample table holds 40,000 to 60,000 clones, of which over 70% were seen once. The top ten clones comprise about 8.1% of the sample. For each enrolled patient, mismatch repair deficiency was established using either polymerase chain reaction or immunohistochemistry. TCR sequencing was performed for a few patients who responded to pembrolizumab therapy. The phase II trial prospectively evaluated PD-1 blockade with pembrolizumab in advanced mismatch repair-deficient cancers, independent of tissue of origin. Serial peripheral blood T cell samples were collected before and at multiple times after starting PD-1 blockade. Blood sampling times were reported as weeks after the first pembrolizumab dose.

The sequence is built from TRBV2 and TRBJ1-5; 8 central nucleotides agree with TRBD1. This specimen consisted of peripheral blood, obtained about 20 weeks after starting pembrolizumab. The receptor comes from an adult with mismatch repair-deficient cancer. The nucleotide sequence is given as TGTGCCAGCAGTGGGGCAGGGGGCAACAATCAGCCCCAGCATTTT. The resulting protein is CASSGAGGNNQPQHF.